A selection of T cell receptor beta chains follows, all from one sample in a study of early T cells in non-severe SARS-CoV-2 infection. TCRdb passed the 5' RACE reads through MiXCR, listing each CDR3 protein once. This table has 36,000 or so distinct CDR3 sequences, around 4% appearing once. The sequenced material came from whole blood. The receptor source for this set is an adult who was a healthcare worker with PCR-confirmed SARS-CoV-2 infection or an uninfected control (not recorded which). Both conserved end residues are part of each CDR3. The D gene is left open where the match is weak. Some rows have no size entry. The others give once, few or many, or a class for an expanded clone.

>TRBJ1-1|TRBD1|many|TRBV30
CAWRDREDTEAFF
TGTGCCTGGAGGGACAGGGAGGACACTGAAGCTTTCTTT
>TRBJ2-2|.|many|TRBV7-2
CASTLRVRVTNTGELFF
TGTGCCAGCACCCTCAGAGTACGGGTAACGAACACCGGGGAGCTGTTTTTT
>TRBJ2-4|TRBD2|once|TRBV5-1
CASSRLGLAGDLINIQNF
TGCGCCAGCAGCCGATTGGGACTAGCGGGAGATTTGATAAACATTCAGAACTTC
>TRBJ1-6|TRBD1|few|TRBV28
CASGTGGEGSPLHF
TGTGCCAGCGGGACAGGGGGCGAAGGGTCACCCCTCCACTTT
>TRBJ2-2|TRBD2|many|TRBV28
CASGLVIGELFF
TGTGCCAGTGGACTAGTGATCGGGGAGCTGTTTTTT
>TRBJ1-4|.|few|TRBV28
CASSHQQGTEKLFF
TGTGCCAGCAGTCATCAACAGGGTACGGAAAAACTGTTTTTT
>TRBJ2-3|TRBD2|many|TRBV20-1
CSVGPGLAGHNTDTQYF
TGCAGTGTTGGGCCGGGACTAGCGGGCCACAACACAGATACGCAGTATTTT
>TRBJ2-2|TRBD1|many|TRBV6-5
CASSHPGTGGFVGELFF
TGTGCCAGCAGCCACCCCGGGACAGGGGGATTTGTCGGGGAGCTGTTTTTT
>TRBJ1-2|TRBD1|many|TRBV18
CASSPQDRPFYGYTF
TGTGCCAGCTCACCACAGGACAGGCCTTTCTATGGCTACACCTTC
>TRBJ2-3|TRBD2|many|TRBV20-1
CSASRPTGGVSTDTQYF
TGCAGTGCATCCCGCCCAACGGGAGGGGTTAGCACAGATACGCAGTATTTT
>TRBJ2-1|.|few|TRBV7-9
CASSPPFGGLLHEQFF
TGTGCCAGCAGCCCCCCTTTCGGGGGGCTTTTACATGAGCAGTTCTTC
>TRBJ2-2|TRBD1|many|TRBV12-5
CASGLAPGTGGTGELFF
TGTGCTAGTGGTTTGGCCCCCGGGACAGGGGGCACCGGGGAGCTGTTTTTT
>TRBJ2-7|TRBD2|many|TRBV29-1
CSVVNRLAGAGVEQYF
TGCAGCGTTGTTAATAGACTAGCGGGAGCCGGGGTTGAGCAGTACTTC
>TRBJ2-2|.|.|TRBV12-3/TRBV12-4
CASILGLESGELFF
TGTGCCAGCATATTAGGCCTAGAGTCCGGGGAGCTGTTTTTT